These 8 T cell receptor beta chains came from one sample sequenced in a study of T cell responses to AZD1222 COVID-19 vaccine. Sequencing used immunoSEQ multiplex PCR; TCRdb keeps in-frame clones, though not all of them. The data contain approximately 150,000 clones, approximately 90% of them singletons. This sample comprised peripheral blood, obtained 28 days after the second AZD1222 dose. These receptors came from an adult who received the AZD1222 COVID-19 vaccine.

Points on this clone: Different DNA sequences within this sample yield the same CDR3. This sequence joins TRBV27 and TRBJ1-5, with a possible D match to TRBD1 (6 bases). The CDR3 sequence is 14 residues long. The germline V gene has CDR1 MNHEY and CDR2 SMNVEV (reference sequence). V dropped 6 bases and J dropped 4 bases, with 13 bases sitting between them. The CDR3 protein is CASRKGGPNQPQHF. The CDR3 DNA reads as TGTGCCAGCAGAAAAGGGGGACCGAATCAGCCCCAGCATTTT.

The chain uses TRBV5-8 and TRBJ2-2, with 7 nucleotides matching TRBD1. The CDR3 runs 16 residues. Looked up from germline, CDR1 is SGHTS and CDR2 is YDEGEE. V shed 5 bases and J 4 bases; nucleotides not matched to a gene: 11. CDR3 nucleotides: TGTGCCAGCAGACCCAGACAGGGTCAGGTCACCGGGGAGCTGTTTTTT. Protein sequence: CASRPRQGQVTGELFF.

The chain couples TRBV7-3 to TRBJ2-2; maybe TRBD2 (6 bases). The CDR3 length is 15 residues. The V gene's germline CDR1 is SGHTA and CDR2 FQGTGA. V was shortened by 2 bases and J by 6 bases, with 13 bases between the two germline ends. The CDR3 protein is CASSLGGEIAGELFF. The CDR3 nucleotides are TGTGCCAGCAGCTTAGGAGGGGAGATCGCCGGGGAGCTGTTTTTT.

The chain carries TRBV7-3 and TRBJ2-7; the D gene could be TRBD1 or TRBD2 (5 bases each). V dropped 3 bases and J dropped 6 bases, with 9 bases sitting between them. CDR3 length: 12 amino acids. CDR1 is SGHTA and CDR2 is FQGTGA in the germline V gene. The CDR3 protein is CASSFPGTEQYF. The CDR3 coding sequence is TGTGCCAGCAGCTTCCCGGGGACCGAGCAGTACTTC. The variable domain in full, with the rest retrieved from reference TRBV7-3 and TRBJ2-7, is GAGVSQTPSNKVTEKGKYVELRCDPISGHTALYWYRQSLGQGPEFLIYFQGTGAADDSGLPNDRFFAVRPEGSVSTLKIQRTERGDSAVYLCASSFPGTEQYFGPGTRLTVT.

The CDR3 sequence: CASSQGVAGGFYEQYF. CDR3 sequence (DNA): TGTGCCAGCAGTCAAGGGGTGGCAGGGGGCTTCTACGAGCAGTACTTC. The chain has TRBV27 and TRBJ2-7, with TRBD1 identical over 8 bases. The CDR3 is 16 amino acids. Germline lookup yields CDR1 MNHEY and CDR2 SMNVEV (reference sequence). V lost 5 bases and J lost 3; bases outside the gene matches: 12.

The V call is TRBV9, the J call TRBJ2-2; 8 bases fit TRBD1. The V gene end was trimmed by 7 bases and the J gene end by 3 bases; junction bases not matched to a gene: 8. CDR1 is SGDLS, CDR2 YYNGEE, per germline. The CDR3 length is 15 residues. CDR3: CASLPGTGDTGELFF. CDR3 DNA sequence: TGTGCCAGCCTGCCGGGGACAGGAGACACCGGGGAGCTGTTTTTT.

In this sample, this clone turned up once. The CDR3 sequence: CASSELGGSGYGYTF. CDR3 nucleotides: TGCGCCAGCAGTGAGCTGGGGGGCTCGGGCTATGGCTACACCTTC. This chain connects TRBV10-2 to TRBJ1-2, with D possibly TRBD1 on 6 matching bases. V lost 2 bases and J 4 bases, leaving 14 bases between the germline ends. CDR1 is WSHSY and CDR2 is SAAADI in the germline V gene. CDR3 length equals 15 residues.

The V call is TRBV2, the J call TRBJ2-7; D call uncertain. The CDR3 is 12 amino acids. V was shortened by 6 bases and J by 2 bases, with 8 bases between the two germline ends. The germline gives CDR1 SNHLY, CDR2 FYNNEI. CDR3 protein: CASRPGAYEQYF. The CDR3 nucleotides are TGTGCCAGCAGACCTGGGGCCTACGAGCAGTACTTC.